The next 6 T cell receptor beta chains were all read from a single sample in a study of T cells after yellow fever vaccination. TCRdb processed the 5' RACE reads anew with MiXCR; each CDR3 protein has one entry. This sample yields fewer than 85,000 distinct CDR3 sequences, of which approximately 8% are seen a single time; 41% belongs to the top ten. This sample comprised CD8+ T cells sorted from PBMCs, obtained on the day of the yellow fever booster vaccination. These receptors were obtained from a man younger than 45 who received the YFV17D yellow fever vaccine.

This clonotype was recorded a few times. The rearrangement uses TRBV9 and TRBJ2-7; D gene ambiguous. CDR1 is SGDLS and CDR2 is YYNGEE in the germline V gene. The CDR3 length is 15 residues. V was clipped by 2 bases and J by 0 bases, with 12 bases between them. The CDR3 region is CASSVTAASSYEQYF. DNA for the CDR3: TGTGCCAGCAGCGTCACTGCCGCGAGCTCCTACGAGCAGTACTTC.

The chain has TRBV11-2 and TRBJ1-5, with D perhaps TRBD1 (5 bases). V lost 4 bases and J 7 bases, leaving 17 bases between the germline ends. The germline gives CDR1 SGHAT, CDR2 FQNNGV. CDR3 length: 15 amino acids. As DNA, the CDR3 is TGTGCCAGCAGCTCCCTCGGGGGAAAGGGCCAGCCCCAGCATTTT. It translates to CASSSLGGKGQPQHF.

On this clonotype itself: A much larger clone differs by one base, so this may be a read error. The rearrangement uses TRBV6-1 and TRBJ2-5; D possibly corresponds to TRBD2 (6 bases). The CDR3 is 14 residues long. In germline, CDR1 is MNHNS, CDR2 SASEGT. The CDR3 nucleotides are TGTGCCAGCAAGGGTCGGGAGTACCAAGAGAGCCAGTACTTC. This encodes CASKGREYQESQYF.

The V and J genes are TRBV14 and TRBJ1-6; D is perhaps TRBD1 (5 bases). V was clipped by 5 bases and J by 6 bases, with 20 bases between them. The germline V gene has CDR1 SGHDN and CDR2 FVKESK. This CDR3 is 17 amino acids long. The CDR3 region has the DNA TGTGCCAGCAGCTTTTTACAACCAGGGTCTGCTAATTCACCCCTCCACTTT. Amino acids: CASSFLQPGSANSPLHF. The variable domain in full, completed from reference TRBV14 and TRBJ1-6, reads EAGVTQFPSHSVIEKGQTVTLRCDPISGHDNLYWYRRVMGKEIKFLLHFVKESKQDESGMPNNRFLAERTGGTYSTLKVQPAELEDSGVYFCASSFLQPGSANSPLHFGNGTRLTVT.

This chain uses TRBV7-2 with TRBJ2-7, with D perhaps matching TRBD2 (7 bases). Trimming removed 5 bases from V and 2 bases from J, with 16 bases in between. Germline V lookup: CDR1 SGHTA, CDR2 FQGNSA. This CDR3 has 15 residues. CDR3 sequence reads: CASSPGPGGPYEQYF. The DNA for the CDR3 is TGTGCCAGCAGCCCAGGGCCGGGGGGCCCCTACGAGCAGTACTTC.

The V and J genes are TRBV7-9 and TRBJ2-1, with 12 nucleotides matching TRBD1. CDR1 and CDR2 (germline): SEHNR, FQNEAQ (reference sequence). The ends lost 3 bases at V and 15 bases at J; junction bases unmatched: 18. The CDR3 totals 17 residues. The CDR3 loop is CASSFQPPGQGAEKGFF. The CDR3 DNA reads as TGTGCCAGCAGCTTCCAACCCCCGGGACAGGGGGCGGAGAAGGGGTTCTTC. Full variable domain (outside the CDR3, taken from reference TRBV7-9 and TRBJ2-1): DTGVSQNPRHKITKRGQNVTFRCDPISEHNRLYWYRQTLGQGPEFLTYFQNEAQLEKSRLLSDRFSAERPKGSFSTLEIQRTEQGDSAMYLCASSFQPPGQGAEKGFFGPGTRLTVL.